The clone carrying this TCR beta chain was seen many times. CDR1 and CDR2 from the germline V gene are MNHNS and SASEGT. Trimming took off 2 bases at V and 4 bases at J, with 12 bases between the two ends. The CDR3 loop spans 14 amino acids. Using unique molecular identifiers, the investigators prepared the TCRbeta library. One entry per CDR3 protein, called by TCRdb with MiXCR from the PCR reads. The sample carries about 200,000 distinct CDR3 sequences, roughly 15% recorded once. This sample was included in a study of T-cell reconstitution after alpha-beta-depleted transplantation in children. The material sequenced was PBMCs from the stem cell graft donor, taken from the stem cell graft. This rearrangement joins TRBV6-1 to TRBJ2-7; D possibly corresponds to TRBD1 (6 bases). This TCR was sampled from a human donor who donated a stem cell graft to a child with acute lymphoblastic leukemia. Written as DNA, the CDR3 is TGTGCCAGCAGTGAAAGGGCCAGGGGTTACGAGCAGTACTTC. Its protein is CASSERARGYEQYF.